The 4 T cell receptor beta chains given below trace back to one sample, sequenced in a study of blood T cell repertoires in COVID-19. Produced via immunoSEQ multiplex PCR; TCRdb's table is partial and in-frame only. The sample holds approximately 200,000 clones, about 82% seen once. The sample taken for sequencing was peripheral blood. Receptor source: a woman in her 30s with acute or convalescent COVID-19.

The gene calls are TRBV29-1 and TRBJ2-5, with 12 bases matching TRBD2. V shed 7 bases and J 5 bases; nucleotides not matched to a gene: 2. The germline CDR1 and CDR2 sequences are SQVTM and ANQGSEA. This CDR3 comprises 12 residues. The CDR3 spells CSASGRDETQYF. CDR3 DNA: TGCAGCGCTAGCGGGAGGGATGAGACCCAGTACTTC.

The V gene is TRBV6-6, the J gene TRBJ1-1; D might be TRBD1 (5 bases). Germline V gene sequence: CDR1 MNHNY, CDR2 SVGAGI (reference sequence). The length of the CDR3 is 14 residues. V lost 7 bases and J lost 4, with 16 bases in between. In nucleotides, the CDR3 is TGTGCCAGCACCAAGGGTGGGGGGATCACTGAAGCTTTCTTT. Amino acids: CASTKGGGITEAFF.

DNA of the CDR3: TGTGCCAGCAGTAGCGGGGCTACCTTTGGGGATGAGCAGTTCTTC. Translated, it gives CASSSGATFGDEQFF. The rearrangement links TRBV2 to TRBJ2-1; 7 bases match TRBD2. Looked up from germline, CDR1 is SNHLY and CDR2 is FYNNEI. V shed 5 bases, J shed 8 bases, and the junction held 12 bases outside the gene matches. The length of the CDR3 is 15 residues.

The chain has TRBV10-3 and TRBJ2-3; a weak D match, TRBD1 (5 bases). The V gene's germline CDR1 is ENHRY and CDR2 SYGVKD. This CDR3 is built from 14 residues. Deletions cut 2 bases from V and 1 base from J, with 7 bases between. This chain's CDR3 is CAISEDSGTDTQYF. For the CDR3, the DNA is TGTGCCATCAGTGAGGACAGTGGCACAGATACGCAGTATTTT.